Below, 29 T cell receptor beta chains from the same sample are listed, as sequenced in a study of cytomegalovirus exposure and HLA in healthy donors. Use of 60 Vbeta and 13 Jbeta primers characterized the PCR. Clones were sequenced by immunoSEQ multiplex PCR, and TCRdb holds only the in-frame ones, with some missing. This sample has 170,000 or so clones, with more than 65% found just once. Sequencing input: PBMCs. Receptors were obtained from a man aged 45-60 years in good health and CMV-seropositive.

The chain links TRBV7-3 to TRBJ2-1, with a tentative D call TRBD1 (6 bases). The V gene's germline CDR1 is SGHTA and CDR2 FQGTGA. The CDR3 is made up of 13 amino acids. V was pared by 3 bases and J by 5 bases, with 8 bases between. DNA for the CDR3: TGTGCCAGCAGCTTCCGGGACAACAATGAGCAGTTCTTC. This encodes CASSFRDNNEQFF.

In its sample, this clone was seen once. The chain is built from TRBV19 and TRBJ1-5; 7 positions match TRBD1. The CDR3 runs to 16 residues. Germline CDR1 LNHDA, CDR2 SQIVND (reference sequence). J was trimmed by 0 bases and V by 6 bases; bases with no gene match: 8. The CDR3 coding sequence is TGTGCCAGTAGATCCCTCCGGGACAGTAGCAATCAGCCCCAGCATTTT. Its protein product is CASRSLRDSSNQPQHF.

The V gene is TRBV27, the J gene TRBJ1-1; a weak D match, TRBD1 (5 bases). CDR3 length: 14 residues. The V and J ends lost 2 bases and 5 bases respectively, with 12 bases between them. Germline lookup yields CDR1 MNHEY and CDR2 SMNVEV (reference sequence). The DNA for the CDR3 is TGTGCCAGCAGTTTAGGTGGGGGGAGGACTGAAGCTTTCTTT. Residues: CASSLGGGRTEAFF.

The CDR3 here is CASSLVRTTNTDTQYF. The CDR3 DNA reads as TGCGCCAGCAGCTTGGTGCGGACTACCAACACAGATACGCAGTATTTT. The chain combines TRBV5-1 with TRBJ2-3, with D possibly being TRBD2 (6 bases). Between the trimmed V and J ends, which lost 0 bases and 2 bases, there was a span of 13 bases. The CDR3 totals 16 residues. Germline assignment: CDR1 SGHRS and CDR2 YFSETQ.

Note on this clone: Other DNA sequences from this sample encode an identical CDR3 as well. The chain employs TRBV27 and TRBJ2-7; D possibly corresponds to TRBD2 (7 bases). Trimming removed 6 bases at V and 7 bases at J, with 16 bases between. CDR1 and CDR2 from the germline V gene are MNHEY and SMNVEV (reference sequence). The CDR3 runs to 13 residues. CDR3 DNA sequence: TGTGCCAGCAGCACTAGTAGGGGGGGGGAGCAGTACTTC. Translating gives CASSTSRGGEQYF.

This clone was found once. V is TRBV9 and J is TRBJ2-2, with 15 bases aligning to TRBD2. The V gene's germline CDR1 is SGDLS and CDR2 YYNGEE. Germline trimming cut 4 bases from V and 4 bases from J; bases unmatched to any gene: 5. The CDR3 consists of 17 residues. CDR3 DNA sequence: TGTGCCAGCAGCCCCGGACTAGCGGGAGGGAGCACCGGGGAGCTGTTTTTT. Its translation: CASSPGLAGGSTGELFF.

The CDR3 is CSVVTGIEKLFF. CDR3 in DNA: TGCAGCGTTGTGACAGGGATTGAAAAACTGTTTTTT. The J gene is TRBJ1-4, the V gene TRBV29-1, with 7 bases that match TRBD1. CDR3 size: 12 residues. Germline assignment: CDR1 SQVTM and CDR2 ANQGSEA. V lost 4 bases to trimming and J lost 7 bases; unmatched junction nucleotides: 3.

This clone turned up a few times. V usage is TRBV28 and J usage is TRBJ1-1; D is ambiguous. This CDR3 is 15 amino acids long. Between the trimmed V and J ends, which lost 7 bases and 0 bases, there was a span of 15 bases. Germline CDR1 MDHEN, CDR2 SYDVKM. The DNA for the CDR3 is TGTGCCAGCAATCCCCCCGGGATGATGAACACTGAAGCTTTCTTT. Residues: CASNPPGMMNTEAFF.

This clone was seen only a few times. This chain joins TRBV6-1 and TRBJ1-1, with 7 bases aligning to TRBD1. The CDR3 has 12 residues. The germline gives CDR1 MNHNS, CDR2 SASEGT. J gave up 8 bases and V 4 bases, and 4 bases lay outside the gene matches. For the CDR3, the DNA is TGTGCCAGCAGTGGGCCGGGACAGGAAGCTTTCTTT. Translating it yields CASSGPGQEAFF.

The chain joins TRBV6-6 to TRBJ1-1, with D possibly TRBD1 on 5 matching bases. V dropped 3 bases and J dropped 5 bases, with 16 bases sitting between them. From germline, CDR1 is MNHNY and CDR2 SVGAGI (reference sequence). The CDR3 extends over 15 amino acids. CDR3: CASSYGGGPVTEAFF. CDR3 nucleotide sequence: TGTGCCAGCAGTTATGGCGGGGGACCCGTAACTGAAGCTTTCTTT.

V usage is TRBV5-1 and J usage is TRBJ1-1; 11 nucleotides align to TRBD1. The CDR3 has 14 residues. Germline lookup yields CDR1 SGHRS and CDR2 YFSETQ. V trimming: 4 bases; J trimming: 8 bases; junction bases outside the gene matches: 7. The CDR3 coding sequence is TGCGCCAGCAGCCCGGGACAGGGGGTTGCCGAAGCTTTCTTT. This gives the protein CASSPGQGVAEAFF.

The V call is TRBV9, the J call TRBJ1-2, with 8 bases fitting TRBD1. The CDR3 runs to 16 residues. CDR1 and CDR2 (germline): SGDLS, YYNGEE. After removal of 4 bases from V and 0 bases from J, the junction contained 8 bases not matched to a gene. Written as DNA, the CDR3 is TGTGCCAGCAGCCCTCGGACAGGGACAGCTAACTATGGCTACACCTTC. Protein: CASSPRTGTANYGYTF.

The chain uses TRBV11-3 and TRBJ2-1; 9 positions agree with TRBD2. From germline, CDR1 is SGHNT and CDR2 YENEEA. This CDR3 is 15 amino acids long. J was trimmed by 5 bases and V by 5 bases; bases with no gene match: 7. The CDR3 DNA reads TGTGCCAGCAGCACCCCGGGACTAGCCAACAATGAGCAGTTCTTC. It specifies CASSTPGLANNEQFF.

The rearrangement joins TRBV5-4 to TRBJ1-1; maybe TRBD1 (6 bases). Trimming shortened V by 2 bases and J by 4 bases, and 9 bases separated the two germline ends. This CDR3 is built from 13 residues. Per the germline V gene, CDR1 is SGHNT and CDR2 is YYREEE (reference sequence). CDR3 DNA sequence: TGTGCCAGCAGCTTCCCAGGGGCCACTGAAGCTTTCTTT. Its translation is CASSFPGATEAFF. The whole variable domain, remainder taken from reference TRBV5-4 and TRBJ1-1, is ETGVTQSPTHLIKTRGQQVTLRCSSQSGHNTVSWYQQALGQGPQFIFQYYREEENGRGNFPPRFSGLQFPNYSSELNVNALELDDSALYLCASSFPGATEAFFGQGTRLTVV.

This chain joins TRBV5-5 and TRBJ2-7, with D tentatively TRBD1 (5 bases). The CDR3 is 15 residues long. Per the germline V gene, CDR1 is SGHKS and CDR2 is YYEKEE (reference sequence). V was cut by 0 bases and J by 2 bases, with 12 bases left in between. The DNA of the CDR3 is TGTGCCAGCAGCTTGGCCAGGGATATGACCTACGAGCAGTACTTC. This translates into CASSLARDMTYEQYF.

This clone was detected only a few times. The chain has TRBV7-9 and TRBJ1-1; tentatively, D is TRBD1 (6 bases). CDR1 and CDR2 from the germline V gene are SEHNR and FQNEAQ (reference sequence). Trimming cost V 6 bases and J 2 bases, with 13 bases left between them. This CDR3 has 14 residues. The CDR3, as DNA: TGTGCCAGCAGTACCGACAGGAGTAACACTGAAGCTTTCTTT. Its protein is CASSTDRSNTEAFF.

This rearrangement joins TRBV29-1 to TRBJ1-1, with unresolved D. CDR3 length: 11 residues. V lost 3 bases and J 3 bases, leaving 5 bases between the germline ends. CDR1 and CDR2 (germline): SQVTM, ANQGSEA. The CDR3 region is CSVEADTEAFF. CDR3 sequence (DNA): TGCAGCGTTGAGGCCGACACTGAAGCTTTCTTT.

V and J are TRBV18 and TRBJ2-1; D call uncertain. Germline-derived CDR1 and CDR2 are KGHSH and LQKENI. The CDR3 is made up of 14 amino acids. V shed 8 bases and J shed 0 bases, with 11 bases lying between them. The CDR3 protein is CASRILSSYNEQFF. The CDR3 bases are TGTGCCAGCCGTATCCTCTCCTCCTACAATGAGCAGTTCTTC.

The chain couples TRBV5-6 to TRBJ2-1, with a weak D call TRBD2 (5 bases). Germline CDR1 and CDR2: SGHDT and YYEEEE. This CDR3 comprises 12 residues. V was shortened by 4 bases and J by 6 bases, with 8 bases between the two germline ends. The CDR3 protein is CASSTGINEQFF. Written as DNA, the CDR3 is TGTGCCAGCAGCACGGGAATCAATGAGCAGTTCTTC.

The rearrangement links TRBV4-1 to TRBJ1-2; D might be TRBD1 (5 bases). CDR1 and CDR2 from the germline V gene are MGHRA and YSYEKL. The CDR3 totals 15 residues. V was cut by 2 bases and J by 4 bases, with 14 bases left in between. The CDR3 sequence is CASSQSLTGIYGYTF. CDR3 in DNA: TGCGCCAGCAGCCAATCACTTACAGGCATCTATGGCTACACCTTC.

The chain joins TRBV7-9 to TRBJ1-6; 7 bases line up with TRBD1. Per the germline V gene, CDR1 is SEHNR and CDR2 is FQNEAQ (reference sequence). With V trimmed by 4 bases and J by 8 bases, 5 bases remained unmatched. The CDR3 totals 14 residues. CDR3 DNA: TGTGCCAGCAGCTACACAGGGGTCCATTCACCCCTCCACTTT. Protein: CASSYTGVHSPLHF.

V and J are TRBV19 and TRBJ2-1; TRBD2 matches 14 bases. Losses at the gene ends were 4 bases for V and 8 bases for J; bases not matched to a gene: 13. The CDR3 has 18 residues. CDR1 LNHDA and CDR2 SQIVND come from the germline V gene (reference sequence). The CDR3 loop reads CASSTLGLAGGFTDEQFF. The DNA of the CDR3 is TGTGCCAGTAGTACTTTAGGACTAGCGGGAGGTTTTACGGATGAGCAGTTCTTC.

The chain uses TRBV5-8 and TRBJ1-6, with 10 bases fitting TRBD1. The V segment lost 4 bases and the J segment 8 bases; nucleotides outside the gene matches: 3. The germline V gene has CDR1 SGHTS and CDR2 YDEGEE. This CDR3 has 14 amino acids. The DNA for the CDR3 is TGTGCCAGCAGCCCAGGGACAGGGGATTCACCCCTCCACTTT. Protein product: CASSPGTGDSPLHF.

This chain connects TRBV6-1 to TRBJ2-5; D not certain. Trimming left V 0 bases short and J 3 bases short, with 8 bases between. The CDR3 contains 14 residues. CDR1 and CDR2 (germline): MNHNS, SASEGT. CDR3 in amino acids: CASSEAALKETQYF. CDR3 coding DNA: TGTGCCAGCAGTGAAGCGGCCCTCAAAGAGACCCAGTACTTC.

CDR3 protein: CASSLELAGDWNEQFF. CDR3 in DNA: TGCGCCAGCAGCTTGGAACTAGCGGGAGATTGGAATGAGCAGTTCTTC. The chain couples TRBV5-1 to TRBJ2-1; 11 nucleotides line up with TRBD2. V was clipped by 0 bases and J by 7 bases; unmatched bases: 6. The germline V gene encodes CDR1 SGHRS and CDR2 YFSETQ. The CDR3 spans 16 residues.

The chain employs TRBV5-6 and TRBJ1-2; no reliable D call. The V end was cut by 4 bases, the J end by 2 bases, with 9 bases between. CDR1 is SGHDT and CDR2 is YYEEEE in the germline V gene. This CDR3 has 13 residues. The CDR3 region has the DNA TGTGCCAGCAGCCCGGGGTGGAACTATGGCTACACCTTC. This codes for CASSPGWNYGYTF.

The rearrangement joins TRBV5-4 to TRBJ1-6; D perhaps matches TRBD1 (6 bases). The CDR3 has 17 residues. Germline V gene sequence: CDR1 SGHNT, CDR2 YYREEE (reference sequence). V was pared by 4 bases and J by 0 bases, with 14 bases between. In DNA, the CDR3 is TGTGCCAGCAGCGGTGGGCAGGGGAGCTCCTATAATTCACCCCTCCACTTT. This gives the protein CASSGGQGSSYNSPLHF. Based on the CDR3 plus reference TRBV5-4 and TRBJ1-6, the full variable domain is ETGVTQSPTHLIKTRGQQVTLRCSSQSGHNTVSWYQQALGQGPQFIFQYYREEENGRGNFPPRFSGLQFPNYSSELNVNALELDDSALYLCASSGGQGSSYNSPLHFGNGTRLTVT.

This clone was recorded a few times. This chain joins TRBV6-1 and TRBJ2-7, with 9 bases aligning to TRBD2. This CDR3 region has 15 residues. Germline CDR1 is MNHNS and CDR2 is SASEGT. J lost 3 bases, V lost 6 bases, and 9 bases had no gene match. This CDR3 is CASRQGTSLRYEQYV. CDR3 nucleotides: TGTGCCAGCAGACAAGGGACTAGCTTACGCTACGAGCAGTACGTC.

This clone has only one observation. The chain uses TRBV6-6 and TRBJ2-3, with a possible D match to TRBD1 (5 bases). The CDR3 runs 13 residues. Germline lookup yields CDR1 MNHNY and CDR2 SVGAGI (reference sequence). V was trimmed by 6 bases and J by 3 bases, leaving 10 bases between them. The CDR3 DNA follows: TGTGCCAGCAGCCAAGACAGTACAGATACGCAGTATTTT. It translates to CASSQDSTDTQYF.